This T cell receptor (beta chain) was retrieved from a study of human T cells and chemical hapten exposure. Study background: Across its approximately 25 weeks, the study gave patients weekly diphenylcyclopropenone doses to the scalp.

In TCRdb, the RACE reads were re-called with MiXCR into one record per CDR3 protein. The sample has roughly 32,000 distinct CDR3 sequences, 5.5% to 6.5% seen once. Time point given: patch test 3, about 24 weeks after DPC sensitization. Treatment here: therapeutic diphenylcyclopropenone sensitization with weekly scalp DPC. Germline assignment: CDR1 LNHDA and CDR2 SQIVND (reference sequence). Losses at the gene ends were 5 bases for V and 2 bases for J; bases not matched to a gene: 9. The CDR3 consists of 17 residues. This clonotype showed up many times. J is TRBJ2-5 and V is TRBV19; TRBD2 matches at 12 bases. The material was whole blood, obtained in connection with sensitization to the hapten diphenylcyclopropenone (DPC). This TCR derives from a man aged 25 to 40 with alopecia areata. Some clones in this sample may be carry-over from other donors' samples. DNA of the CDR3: TGTGCCAGTAGTCCTTCTAGCGGGAGGGCCTTACAAGAGACCCAGTACTTC. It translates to CASSPSSGRALQETQYF.